This TCR beta chain was documented in a study of T cells in Graves' hyperthyroidism and ophthalmopathy. The study, taken as a whole, reports: Using 13 V-J features, a model discriminated ophthalmopathy from stable hyperthyroidism. Blood also carried most thyroid clonotypes expanded above 0.001.

Details on this clonotype: Its target is unknown.

Looked up from germline, CDR1 is SGHTA and CDR2 is FQGNSA. V lost 6 bases and J 4 bases, leaving 12 bases between the germline ends. This CDR3 comprises 13 residues. Each diagnosis was grounded in clinical symptoms, serum thyroxine and TRAb, thyroid ultrasound, and orbital computed tomography. Using RNA transcripts as the source, TCR beta CDR3 regions were amplified. The HTBI set primed first-round TCR CDR3 RT-PCR. TCRdb passed the multiplex PCR reads through MiXCR, listing each CDR3 protein once. The table has more than 500,000 distinct CDR3 sequences, approximately 44% seen once. The receptor was derived from an adult woman with Graves' disease, either hyperthyroidism or ophthalmopathy (not recorded which). The sample was peripheral blood or thyroid tissue (not recorded which). The rearrangement links TRBV7-2 to TRBJ1-2, with a possible D match to TRBD1 (5 bases). Here the CDR3 DNA reads TGTGCCAGCAGGCTCTCGGGGGGCTATGGCTACACCTTC. Translating gives CASRLSGGYGYTF.